This T cell receptor beta chain was profiled in a study of T cells in Graves' hyperthyroidism and ophthalmopathy. At the level of the study: Peripheral blood was collected at initial diagnosis, before any treatment.

The germline CDR1 and CDR2 sequences are LNHDA and SQIVND (reference sequence). The CDR3 spans 13 residues. The V gene lost 3 bases and the J gene lost 4 bases, with 9 bases spanning the gap. It was RNA transcripts that yielded the amplified TCR beta CDR3 regions. When the TCR CDR3 underwent first-round RT-PCR, the HTBI primer set was used. TCRdb processed the multiplex PCR reads anew with MiXCR; each CDR3 protein has one entry. The sample contains over 450,000 distinct CDR3 sequences, over 15% of which appear only once. Study results and caveats: Most expanded thyroid clonotypes above 0.001 also appeared in blood. A 13 V-J model separated ophthalmopathy from stable hyperthyroidism.

This clonotype was observed a few times. Its antigen is unidentified. The chain employs TRBV19 and TRBJ1-2; no clear D gene. The specimen sequenced was blood. The TCR sequence derives from a young woman with Graves' ophthalmopathy. The CDR3 DNA follows: TGTGCCAGTAGTATCGCAACGTTCTATGGCTACACCTTC. This gives the protein CASSIATFYGYTF.